The 12 T cell receptor beta chains reported below all come from one sample, sequenced in a study of blood T cells in healthy people across ages. A second PCR of about 7 to 12 cycles used a sample-barcoded 5' primer and a J-beta primer mix. TCRdb recomputed calls from the 5' RACE reads with MiXCR, one row per CDR3 protein. The sample includes 710,000 or so distinct CDR3 sequences, about a fifth seen only once; the top ten take about 20%. The specimen was blood. These receptors all stem from a man aged 70 or older in good health.

This rearrangement joins TRBV28 to TRBJ1-1; D is undetermined. Germline V gene lookup returns CDR1 MDHEN and CDR2 SYDVKM. CDR3 size: 15 residues. The V end lost 3 bases, the J end lost 8 bases, and 19 bases lay between the germline ends. CDR3 nucleotides: TGTGCCAGCAGTTTGAGGGAGCTTGGTGGACCGGAAGCTTTCTTT. Residues: CASSLRELGGPEAFF.

This clonotype was seen only a few times. V and J are TRBV20-1 and TRBJ1-5; the D gene is possibly TRBD1 (5 bases). CDR1 and CDR2 (germline): DFQATT, SNEGSKA (reference sequence). Trimming took 5 bases from V and 5 from J, leaving 22 bases between them. CDR3 size: 16 residues. CDR3 DNA: TGCAGTGCTGGAAACAGGTGGGATAATTTCGATCAGCCCCAGCATTTT. This sequence encodes CSAGNRWDNFDQPQHF.

V gene TRBV6-5 combines with J gene TRBJ1-1; 7 bases align to TRBD1. This CDR3 has 13 amino acids. The germline gives CDR1 MNHEY, CDR2 SVGAGI. The junction had 10 bases not matched to a gene; V was cut back by 4 bases and J by 11 bases. The CDR3 DNA follows: TGTGCCAGCAGTTTACAGGGGTCTGTTAGGGCTTTCTTT. This translates into CASSLQGSVRAFF.

This clonotype was observed a few times. The chain has TRBV6-6 and TRBJ2-1; the match to TRBD1 covers 10 bases. The J call could be wrong; TRBJ2-7 is a better fit for the DNA end. The CDR3 sequence is 14 residues long. Germline-derived CDR1 and CDR2 are MNHNY and SVGAGI (reference sequence). In nucleotides, the CDR3 is TGTGCCAGCACCGGGACAGGGGACTCTCTCGAGCAGTACGTC. Its translation is CASTGTGDSLEQYV.

The CDR3 region is CSAPEERQETQYF. The DNA for the CDR3 is TGCAGTGCTCCCGAGGAGAGGCAAGAGACCCAGTACTTC. This sequence joins TRBV20-1 and TRBJ2-5; D not resolved. The CDR3 covers 13 residues. Looked up from germline, CDR1 is DFQATT and CDR2 is SNEGSKA (reference sequence). Trimming removed 5 bases at V and 2 bases at J, with 12 bases between.

This clonotype came up a few times. The chain carries TRBV12-3 or TRBV12-4 and TRBJ2-5; D may match TRBD1 or TRBD2 (5 bases each). CDR3 length: 16 residues. Trimming took 5 bases from V and 0 from J, leaving 16 bases between them. The CDR3 DNA reads as TGTGCCAGCAGTCGCGCTCCGGGACGGTACCAAGAGACCCAGTACTTC. Translation: CASSRAPGRYQETQYF.

This chain links TRBV20-1 with TRBJ1-2, with D perhaps TRBD1 (5 bases). V was cut by 0 bases and J by 4 bases, with 9 bases left in between. This CDR3 contains 13 residues. The germline V gene encodes CDR1 DFQATT and CDR2 SNEGSKA (reference sequence). CDR3 loop: CSAREDGGYGYTF. The CDR3 DNA sequence: TGCAGTGCTAGAGAAGACGGGGGCTATGGCTACACCTTC.

The chain uses TRBV5-1 and TRBJ2-5; 7 bases are a match to TRBD1. The DNA matches TRBJ2-7 better at its end, which makes the J call doubtful. The germline gives CDR1 SGHRS, CDR2 YFSETQ. This CDR3 is built from 14 residues. The CDR3 nucleotides are TGCGCCAGCAGCTTGTCGGGACAGATATACGAGCAGTACTTC. The encoded protein is CASSLSGQIYEQYF.

CDR3 nucleotide sequence: TGTGCCAGCAGTTGGGGAACCGACAGGGGGACGGGAAAACTGTTTTTT. Protein sequence: CASSWGTDRGTGKLFF. The genes are TRBV27 and TRBJ1-4, with 9 positions matching TRBD1. CDR1 MNHEY and CDR2 SMNVEV come from the germline V gene (reference sequence). J gave up 10 bases and V 4 bases, and 13 bases lay outside the gene matches. This CDR3 is built from 16 residues.

This chain uses TRBV12-3 or TRBV12-4 with TRBJ2-5, with D possibly matching TRBD2 (6 bases). The ends were cut back, 8 bases at V and 1 base at J, with 17 bases in the middle. CDR3 length: 15 amino acids. CDR3 amino acids: CASGDRGGVQETQYF. CDR3 nucleotide sequence: TGTGCCAGCGGGGACCGAGGAGGGGTCCAAGAGACCCAGTACTTC.

This clonotype was counted only a few times. The V gene is TRBV29-1, the J gene TRBJ1-3; possible D gene TRBD1, 6 bases. Trimming removed 3 bases from V and 2 bases from J, with 23 bases in between. This CDR3 has 18 amino acids. Per the germline V gene, CDR1 is SQVTM and CDR2 is ANQGSEA. The CDR3 coding sequence is TGCAGCGTTGATATCTCAAGGTGGCAGGGGAAAACTGGAAACACCATATATTTT. Its protein product is CSVDISRWQGKTGNTIYF.

Regarding this clonotype: The junction departs from the called germline gene at one end, perhaps through a read error. V gene TRBV7-6 combines with J gene TRBJ1-5, with TRBD1 matching 8 bases. The germline gives CDR1 SGHVS, CDR2 FNYEAQ. There are 15 residues in the CDR3. CDR3 region: CASSSLDRENQPQHF. The CDR3, as DNA: TGTGCCAGCAGCTCCCTGGACAGGGAGAATCAACCCCAGCATTTT.